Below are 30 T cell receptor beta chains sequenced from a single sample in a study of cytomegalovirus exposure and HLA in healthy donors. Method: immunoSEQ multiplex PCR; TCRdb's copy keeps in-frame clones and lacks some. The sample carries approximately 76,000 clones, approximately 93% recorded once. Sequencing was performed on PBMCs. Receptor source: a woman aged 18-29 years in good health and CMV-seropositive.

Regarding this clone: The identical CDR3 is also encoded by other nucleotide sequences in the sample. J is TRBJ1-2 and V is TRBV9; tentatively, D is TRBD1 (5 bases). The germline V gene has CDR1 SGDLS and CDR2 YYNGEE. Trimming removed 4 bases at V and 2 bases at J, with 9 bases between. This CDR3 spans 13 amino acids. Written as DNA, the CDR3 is TGTGCCAGCAGCCCAGACAGAAACTATGGCTACACCTTC. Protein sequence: CASSPDRNYGYTF. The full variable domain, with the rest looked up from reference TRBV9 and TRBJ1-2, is DSGVTQTPKHLITATGQRVTLRCSPRSGDLSVYWYQQSLDQGLQFLIQYYNGEERAKGNILERFSAQQFPDLHSELNLSSLELGDSALYFCASSPDRNYGYTFGSGTRLTVV.

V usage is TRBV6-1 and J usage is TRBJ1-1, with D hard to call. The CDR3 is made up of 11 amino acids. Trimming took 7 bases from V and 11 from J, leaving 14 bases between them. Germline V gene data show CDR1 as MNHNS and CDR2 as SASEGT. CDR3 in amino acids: CASTSRSEAFF. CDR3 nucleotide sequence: TGTGCCAGCACGTCAAGATCGGAGGCTTTCTTT.

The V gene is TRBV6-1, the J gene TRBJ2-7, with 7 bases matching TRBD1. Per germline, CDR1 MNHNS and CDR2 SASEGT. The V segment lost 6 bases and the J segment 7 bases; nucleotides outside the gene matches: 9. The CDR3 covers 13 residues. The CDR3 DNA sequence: TGTGCCAGCAGCGCTACAGGGGTGGGGGAGCAGTACTTC. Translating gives CASSATGVGEQYF.

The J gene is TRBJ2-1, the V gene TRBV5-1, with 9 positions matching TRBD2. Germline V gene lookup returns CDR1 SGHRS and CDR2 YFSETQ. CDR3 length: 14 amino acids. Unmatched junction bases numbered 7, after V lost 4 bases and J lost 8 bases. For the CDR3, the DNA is TGCGCCAGCAGCATCGGGACTAGCCCTCATGAGCAGTTCTTC. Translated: CASSIGTSPHEQFF.

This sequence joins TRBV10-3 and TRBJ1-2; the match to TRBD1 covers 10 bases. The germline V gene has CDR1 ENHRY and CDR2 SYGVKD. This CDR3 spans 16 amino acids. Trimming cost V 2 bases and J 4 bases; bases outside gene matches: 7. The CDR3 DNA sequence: TGTGCCATCAGTGAGCTTGGGACAGGGGAACGCTATGGCTACACCTTC. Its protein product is CAISELGTGERYGYTF.

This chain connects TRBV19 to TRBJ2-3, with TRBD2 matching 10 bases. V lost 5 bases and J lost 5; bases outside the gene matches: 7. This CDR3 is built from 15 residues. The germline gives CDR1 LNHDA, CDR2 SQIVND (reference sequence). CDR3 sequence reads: CASSSASGREDTQYF. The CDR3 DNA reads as TGTGCCAGTAGTTCCGCTAGCGGGAGAGAAGATACGCAGTATTTT. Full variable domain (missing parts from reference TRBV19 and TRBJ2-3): DGGITQSPKYLFRKEGQNVTLSCEQNLNHDAMYWYRQDPGQGLRLIYYSQIVNDFQKGDIAEGYSVSREKKESFPLTVTSAQKNPTAFYLCASSSASGREDTQYFGPGTRLTVL.

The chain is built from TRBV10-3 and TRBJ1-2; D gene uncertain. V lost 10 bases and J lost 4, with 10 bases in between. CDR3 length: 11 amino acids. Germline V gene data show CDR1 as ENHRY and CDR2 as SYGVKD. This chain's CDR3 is CATSESYGYTF. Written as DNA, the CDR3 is TGTGCCACATCAGAAAGCTATGGCTACACCTTC.

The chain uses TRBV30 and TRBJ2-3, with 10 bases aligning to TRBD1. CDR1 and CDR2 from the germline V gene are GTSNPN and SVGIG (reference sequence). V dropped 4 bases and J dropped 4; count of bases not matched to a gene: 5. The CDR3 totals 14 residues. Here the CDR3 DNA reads TGTGCCTGGACGGGACAGGGGCTGGCAGATACGCAGTATTTT. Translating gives CAWTGQGLADTQYF.

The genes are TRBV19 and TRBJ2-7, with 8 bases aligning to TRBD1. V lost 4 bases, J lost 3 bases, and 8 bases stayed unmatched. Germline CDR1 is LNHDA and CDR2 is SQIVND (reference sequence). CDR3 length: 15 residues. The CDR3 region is CASSNTGTGGYEQYF. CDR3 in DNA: TGTGCCAGTAGTAACACCGGGACAGGAGGCTACGAGCAGTACTTC.

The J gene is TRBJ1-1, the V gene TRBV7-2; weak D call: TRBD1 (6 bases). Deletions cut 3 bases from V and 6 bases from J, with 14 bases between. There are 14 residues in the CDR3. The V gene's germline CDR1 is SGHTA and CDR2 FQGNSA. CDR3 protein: CASSLLGGPSEAFF. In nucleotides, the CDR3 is TGTGCCAGCAGCTTGTTGGGGGGGCCGTCTGAAGCTTTCTTT. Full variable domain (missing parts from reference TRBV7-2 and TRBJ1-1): GAGVSQSPSNKVTEKGKDVELRCDPISGHTALYWYRQSLGQGLEFLIYFQGNSAPDKSGLPSDRFSAERTGGSVSTLTIQRTQQEDSAVYLCASSLLGGPSEAFFGQGTRLTVV.

The CDR3 DNA follows: TGTGCCAGCAGTTTCCCCATGGGCGTCTACCCGGTGGAGCCCCAGCATTTT. Amino acids: CASSFPMGVYPVEPQHF. This rearrangement joins TRBV28 to TRBJ1-5; the D is unclear. V lost 3 bases and J 8 bases, leaving 23 bases between the germline ends. The CDR3 totals 17 residues. Germline V gene lookup returns CDR1 MDHEN and CDR2 SYDVKM.

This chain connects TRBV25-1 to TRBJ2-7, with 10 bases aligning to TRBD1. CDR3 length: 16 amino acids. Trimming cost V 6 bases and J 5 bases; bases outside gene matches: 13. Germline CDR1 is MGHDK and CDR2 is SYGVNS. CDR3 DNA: TGTGCCAGCAGAAGCGCCACCGGGACAGGGGTTCACGAGCAGTACTTC. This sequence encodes CASRSATGTGVHEQYF.

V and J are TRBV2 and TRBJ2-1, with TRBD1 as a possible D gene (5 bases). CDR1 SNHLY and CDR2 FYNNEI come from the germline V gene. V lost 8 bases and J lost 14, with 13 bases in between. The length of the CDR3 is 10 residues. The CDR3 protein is CASQGASKFF. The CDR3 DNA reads TGTGCCAGCCAGGGCGCCTCTAAGTTCTTC.

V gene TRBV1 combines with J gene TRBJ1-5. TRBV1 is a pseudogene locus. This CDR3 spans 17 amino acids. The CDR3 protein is CTSSQIPRQAGVQPQHF. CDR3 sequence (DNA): TGCACCAGCAGCCAAATCCCTAGACAAGCCGGGGTGCAGCCCCAGCATTTT.

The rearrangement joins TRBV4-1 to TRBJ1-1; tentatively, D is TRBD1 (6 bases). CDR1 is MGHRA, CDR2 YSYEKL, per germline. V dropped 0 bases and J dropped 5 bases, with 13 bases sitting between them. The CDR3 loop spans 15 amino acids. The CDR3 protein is CASSQETGSGTEAFF. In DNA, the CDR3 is TGCGCCAGCAGCCAAGAGACAGGTTCGGGAACTGAAGCTTTCTTT.

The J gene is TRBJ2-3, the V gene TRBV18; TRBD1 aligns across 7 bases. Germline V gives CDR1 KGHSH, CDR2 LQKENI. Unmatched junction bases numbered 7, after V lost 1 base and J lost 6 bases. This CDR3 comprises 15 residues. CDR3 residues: CASSPLQGRSDTQYF. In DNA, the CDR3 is TGTGCCAGCTCACCACTACAGGGGAGATCCGATACGCAGTATTTT.

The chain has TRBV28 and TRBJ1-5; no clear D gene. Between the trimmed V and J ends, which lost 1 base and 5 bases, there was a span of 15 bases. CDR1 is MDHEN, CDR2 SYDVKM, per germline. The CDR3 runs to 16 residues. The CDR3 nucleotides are TGTGCCAGCAGTTTATCGTTTGCGGAACCCTATCAGCCCCAGCATTTT. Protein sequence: CASSLSFAEPYQPQHF.

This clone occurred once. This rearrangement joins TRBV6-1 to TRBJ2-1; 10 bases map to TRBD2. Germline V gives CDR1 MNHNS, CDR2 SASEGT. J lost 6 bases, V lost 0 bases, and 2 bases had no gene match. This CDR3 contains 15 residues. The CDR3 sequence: CASSEAGLAFNEQFF. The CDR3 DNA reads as TGTGCCAGCAGTGAAGCGGGACTAGCGTTCAATGAGCAGTTCTTC.

The CDR3 here is CASRASGYEQYF. The CDR3 coding sequence is TGTGCCAGCAGGGCCTCGGGCTACGAGCAGTACTTC. This rearrangement joins TRBV6-1 to TRBJ2-7, with D unresolved. The CDR3 loop spans 12 amino acids. The V end lost 6 bases, the J end lost 3 bases, and 9 bases lay between the germline ends. Germline values: CDR1 MNHNS, CDR2 SASEGT.

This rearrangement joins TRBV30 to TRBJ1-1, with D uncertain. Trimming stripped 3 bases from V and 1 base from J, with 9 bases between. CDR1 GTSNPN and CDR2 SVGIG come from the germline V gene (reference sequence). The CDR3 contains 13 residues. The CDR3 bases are TGTGCCTGGAGGGTATACTCGAACACTGAAGCTTTCTTT. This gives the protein CAWRVYSNTEAFF.

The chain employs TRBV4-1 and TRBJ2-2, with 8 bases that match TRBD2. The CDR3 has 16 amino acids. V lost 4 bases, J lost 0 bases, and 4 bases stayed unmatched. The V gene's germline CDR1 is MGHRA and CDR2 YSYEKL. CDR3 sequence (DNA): TGCGCCAGCAGCCGCTGGCGGGGGGCGAACACCGGGGAGCTGTTTTTT. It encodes CASSRWRGANTGELFF.

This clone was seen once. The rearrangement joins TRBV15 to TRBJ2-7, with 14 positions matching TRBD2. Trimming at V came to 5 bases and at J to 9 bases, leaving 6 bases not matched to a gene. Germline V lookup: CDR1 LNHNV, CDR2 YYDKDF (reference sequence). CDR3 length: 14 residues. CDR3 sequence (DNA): TGTGCCACCAGCTATGGGACTAGCGGGAGTTGGCAGTACTTC. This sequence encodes CATSYGTSGSWQYF.

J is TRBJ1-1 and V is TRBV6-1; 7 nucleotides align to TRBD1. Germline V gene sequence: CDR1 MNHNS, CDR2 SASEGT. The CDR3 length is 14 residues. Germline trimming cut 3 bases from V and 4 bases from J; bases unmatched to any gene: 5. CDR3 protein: CASSDTGESTEAFF. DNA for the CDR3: TGTGCCAGCAGTGACACAGGGGAAAGCACTGAAGCTTTCTTT.

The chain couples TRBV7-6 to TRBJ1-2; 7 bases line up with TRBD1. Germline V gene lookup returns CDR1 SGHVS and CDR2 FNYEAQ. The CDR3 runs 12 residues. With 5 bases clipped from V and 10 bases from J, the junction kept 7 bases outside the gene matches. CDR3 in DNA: TGTGCCAGCAGCCGAGGGACAGAACCCTACACCTTC. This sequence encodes CASSRGTEPYTF.

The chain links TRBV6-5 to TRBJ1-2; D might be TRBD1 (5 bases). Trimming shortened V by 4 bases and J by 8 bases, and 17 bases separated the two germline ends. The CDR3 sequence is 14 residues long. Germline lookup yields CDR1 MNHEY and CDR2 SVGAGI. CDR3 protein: CASSWGGEGSGYTF. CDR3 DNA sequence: TGTGCCAGCAGTTGGGGGGGTGAGGGTTCCGGCTACACCTTC.

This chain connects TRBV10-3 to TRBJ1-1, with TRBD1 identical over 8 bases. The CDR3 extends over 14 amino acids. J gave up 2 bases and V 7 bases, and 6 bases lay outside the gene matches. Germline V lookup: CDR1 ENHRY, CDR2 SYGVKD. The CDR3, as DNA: TGTGCCATCACCAAGACAGGGGAAAACACTGAAGCTTTCTTT. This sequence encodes CAITKTGENTEAFF.

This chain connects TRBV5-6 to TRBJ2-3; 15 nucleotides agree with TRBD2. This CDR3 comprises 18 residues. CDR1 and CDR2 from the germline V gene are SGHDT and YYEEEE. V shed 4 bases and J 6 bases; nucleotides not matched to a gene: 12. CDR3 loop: CASSPGTSGGLITDTQYF. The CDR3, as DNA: TGTGCCAGCAGCCCCGGGACTAGCGGGGGGCTTATCACGGATACGCAGTATTTT.

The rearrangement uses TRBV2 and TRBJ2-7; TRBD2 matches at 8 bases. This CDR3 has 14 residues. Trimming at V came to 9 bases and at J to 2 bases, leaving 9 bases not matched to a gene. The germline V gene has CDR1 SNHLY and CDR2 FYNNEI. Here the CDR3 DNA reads TGTGCCAGACAGAATAGCGGGGCCGCCTACGAGCAGTACTTC. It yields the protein CARQNSGAAYEQYF.

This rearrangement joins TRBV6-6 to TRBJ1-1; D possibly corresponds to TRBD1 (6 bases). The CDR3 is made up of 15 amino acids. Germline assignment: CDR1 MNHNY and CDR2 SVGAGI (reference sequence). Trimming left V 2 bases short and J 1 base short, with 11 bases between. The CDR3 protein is CASSYGGGGNTEAFF. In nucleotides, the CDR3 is TGTGCCAGCAGTTACGGGGGAGGGGGGAACACTGAAGCTTTCTTT.

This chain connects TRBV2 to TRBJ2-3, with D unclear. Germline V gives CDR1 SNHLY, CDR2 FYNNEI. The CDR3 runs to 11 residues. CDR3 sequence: CALPGPDTQYF. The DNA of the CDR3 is TGTGCTCTCCCGGGTCCAGATACGCAGTATTTT.